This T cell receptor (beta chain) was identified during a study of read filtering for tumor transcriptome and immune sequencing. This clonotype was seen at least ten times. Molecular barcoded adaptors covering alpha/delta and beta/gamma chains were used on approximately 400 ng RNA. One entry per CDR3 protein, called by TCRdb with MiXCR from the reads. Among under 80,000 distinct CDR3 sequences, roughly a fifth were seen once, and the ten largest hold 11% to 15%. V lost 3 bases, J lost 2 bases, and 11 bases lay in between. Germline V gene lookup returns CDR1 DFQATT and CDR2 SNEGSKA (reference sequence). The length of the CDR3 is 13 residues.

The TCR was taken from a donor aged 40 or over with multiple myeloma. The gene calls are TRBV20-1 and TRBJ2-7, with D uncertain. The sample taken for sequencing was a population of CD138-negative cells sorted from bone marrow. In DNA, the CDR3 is TGCAGTGCTAGTGTCCCTGATACCTACGAGCAGTACTTC. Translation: CSASVPDTYEQYF.